This TCR beta chain was identified during a study of low-dose radiotherapy and immunotherapy resistance in tumors. On the study more broadly: A dose of 300 mg of oral aspirin was taken by patients daily for four cycles from cycle 1 day 1.

Described time point: after trial treatment. Treatment in this sample: LDRT plus nivolumab, ipilimumab, low-dose cyclophosphamide and aspirin (RACIN trial). TRAV- and TRBV-specific primers primed first-strand cDNA, covering alpha and beta chains. The TCRs were subjected to amplification over approximately 20 PCR cycles employing a constant-region primer in conjunction with a V-primer adapter. MiXCR was run by TCRdb on the reads, yielding one entry per CDR3 protein. This table has approximately 100,000 distinct CDR3 sequences, around 20% appearing once. This clonotype was seen many times. CDR3 length: 13 amino acids. CDR1 is GTSNPN, CDR2 SVGIG, per germline (reference sequence). Trimming removed 5 bases at V and 0 bases at J, with 10 bases between.

The chain couples TRBV30 to TRBJ1-1; weak D call: TRBD1 (5 bases). The specimen comprised PBMCs, sampled after low-dose radiotherapy plus immunotherapy. The sequence was collected from a male donor with prostate cancer. CDR3 residues: CAWERGVNTEAFF. CDR3 DNA sequence: TGTGCCTGGGAGCGGGGGGTGAACACTGAAGCTTTCTTT.